The present T cell receptor beta chain was sequenced within a study of breast tumors, draining lymph nodes, adjacent tissues. With 4 bases clipped from V and 5 bases from J, the junction kept 10 bases outside the gene matches. Germline CDR1 is SGHRS and CDR2 is YFSETQ. This CDR3 has 15 amino acids. Samples came from axillary lymph nodes draining the breast cancer. One entry per CDR3 protein, called by TCRdb with MiXCR from the multiplex PCR reads. The data contain fewer than 200,000 distinct CDR3 sequences, about 33% of them singletons. This clonotype was sampled from a female donor with breast cancer. Some clones in this sample may be carry-over from other donors' samples. The gene calls are TRBV5-1 and TRBJ2-7; TRBD2 agrees at 9 bases. The sequenced sample consisted of axillary lymph node tissue. In DNA, the CDR3 is TGCGCCAGCAGCCTTAATTTAGCGGGAGTCGACGAGCAGTACTTC. Translating it yields CASSLNLAGVDEQYF.